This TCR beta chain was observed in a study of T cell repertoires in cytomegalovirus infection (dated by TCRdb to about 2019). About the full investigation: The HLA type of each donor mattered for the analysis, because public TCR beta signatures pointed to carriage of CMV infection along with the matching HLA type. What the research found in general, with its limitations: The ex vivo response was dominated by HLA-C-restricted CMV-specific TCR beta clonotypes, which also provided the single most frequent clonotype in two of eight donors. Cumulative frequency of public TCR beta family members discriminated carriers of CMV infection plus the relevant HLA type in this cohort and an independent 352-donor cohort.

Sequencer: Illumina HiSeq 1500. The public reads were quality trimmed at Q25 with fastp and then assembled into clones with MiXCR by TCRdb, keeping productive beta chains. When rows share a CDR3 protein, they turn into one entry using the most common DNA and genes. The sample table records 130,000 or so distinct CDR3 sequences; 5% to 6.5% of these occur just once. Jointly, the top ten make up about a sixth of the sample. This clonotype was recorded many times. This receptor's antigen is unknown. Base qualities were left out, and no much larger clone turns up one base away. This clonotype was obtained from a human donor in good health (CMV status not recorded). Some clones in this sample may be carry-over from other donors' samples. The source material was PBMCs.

The CDR3 corresponds to CSASTGNYEQYF. The nucleotide sequence reads TGCAGTGCTTCTACAGGGAACTACGAGCAGTACTTC. The chain is made from TRBV20-1 and TRBJ2-7; a tentative D match to TRBD1 spans 6 bases. The junction shows trimming of 5 bases on V and 3 bases on J, plus 11 bases between the germline ends. The CDR3 numbers 12 residues from cysteine through phenylalanine. Only the CDR3 part of the read is kept: 36 bases, read in frame from the first base. CDR1 DFQATT and CDR2 SNEGSKA are derived from the germline V gene (reference sequence).